A single sample is the source of the 21 T cell receptor beta chains below, sequenced in a study of CD8+CD57+ T cells in acquired aplastic anemia. Template material for TCR beta VDJ and CDR3 profiling consisted of genomic DNA. A single record per CDR3 protein comes from TCRdb applying MiXCR to the reads. This sample has around 130,000 distinct CDR3 sequences; about half occur once, and the top ten carry 2% to 3%. Sequenced sample: sorted CD4+, CD8+, or CD8+CD57+ T cells (not recorded which) from PBMCs. These receptors were obtained from a human donor in good health, serving as a control.

V and J are TRBV6-6 and TRBJ1-5; 7 nucleotides match TRBD1. The CDR3 is 15 residues long. The trim removed 2 bases at V and 4 bases at J, leaving 5 bases unmatched. Germline V gene data show CDR1 as MNHNY and CDR2 as SVGAGI (reference sequence). The CDR3 region is CASSYPGQPNQPQHF. DNA of the CDR3: TGTGCCAGCAGTTACCCGGGACAGCCAAATCAGCCCCAGCATTTT.

This clonotype showed up many times. The gene calls are TRBV7-9 and TRBJ2-7; 11 nucleotides line up with TRBD1. J lost 5 bases, V lost 8 bases, and 8 bases had no gene match. Germline values: CDR1 SEHNR, CDR2 FQNEAQ (reference sequence). This CDR3 has 14 amino acids. The CDR3 region has the DNA TGTGCCAGCGCGAGGGGGACAGGGGGGAACGAGCAGTACTTC. Translation: CASARGTGGNEQYF.

This clonotype appeared many times. The gene calls are TRBV6-5 and TRBJ1-1; D gene uncertain. The CDR3 has 13 amino acids. Trimming pared 4 bases from V and 4 bases from J, leaving 10 bases between. In germline, CDR1 is MNHEY, CDR2 SVGAGI. CDR3 coding DNA: TGTGCCAGCAGTTCCAAACCGGGCACTGAAGCTTTCTTT. Protein product: CASSSKPGTEAFF.

This clonotype was detected ten times or more. V is TRBV15 and J is TRBJ1-2; D uncertain. The germline gives CDR1 LNHNV, CDR2 YYDKDF (reference sequence). There are 14 residues in the CDR3. V was trimmed by 0 bases and J by 8 bases, leaving 13 bases between them. CDR3 sequence: CATSRDRQAMGYTF. CDR3 DNA: TGTGCCACCAGCAGAGATCGGCAGGCGATGGGCTACACCTTC.

The chain combines TRBV7-1 with TRBJ1-1; the D gene is possibly TRBD1 (6 bases). TRBV7-1 is marked as an open reading frame, function uncertain. V lost 3 bases and J lost 10, with 24 bases in between. This CDR3 region has 16 residues. DNA for the CDR3: TGTGCCAGCAGCTCCAGGGGTCGGGGGGCCTTCCCGCGAGCTTTCTTT. Translation: CASSSRGRGAFPRAFF.

The CDR3 DNA sequence: TGTGCCAGCAGCTTAGAGGGGAGGATGAACAGGGGATTTCTTGGCTACACCTTC. This gives the protein CASSLEGRMNRGFLGYTF. The chain joins TRBV11-2 to TRBJ1-2; TRBD1 matches at 7 bases. Germline assignment: CDR1 SGHAT and CDR2 FQNNGV. The CDR3 has 18 residues. With V trimmed by 0 bases and J by 7 bases, 17 bases remained unmatched.

A word on this clonotype: At one of its ends the junction is not consistent with the germline gene, which may arise from a read error. The chain recombines TRBV10-3 with TRBJ1-2; 11 bases are shared with TRBD1. Germline CDR1 is ENHRY and CDR2 is SYGVKD. This CDR3 has 14 residues. The CDR3 region is CAIRAGTGGYGYTF. The CDR3 region has the DNA TGTGCTATCAGGGCCGGGACAGGGGGCTATGGCTACACCTTC.

The sample holds a few counts of this clonotype. The rearrangement links TRBV7-6 to TRBJ2-2; 8 bases align to TRBD1. The CDR3 is 15 residues long. The germline V gene has CDR1 SGHVS and CDR2 FNYEAQ. Trimming at V came to 8 bases and at J to 6 bases, leaving 11 bases not matched to a gene. The DNA of the CDR3 is TGTGCCAGCGGTGTTAAGACAGGGGTCCCCGGGGAGCTGTTTTTT. Translating it yields CASGVKTGVPGELFF.

This clonotype was recorded many times. The gene calls are TRBV12-3 or TRBV12-4 and TRBJ1-2; the match to TRBD1 covers 9 bases. The ends lost 6 bases at V and 4 bases at J; junction bases unmatched: 12. The CDR3 sequence is 16 residues long. In nucleotides, the CDR3 is TGTGCCAGCAGCCACGCCCTGGGACAGGGTGGCTATGGCTACACCTTC. Translated, it gives CASSHALGQGGYGYTF.

The chain uses TRBV2 and TRBJ1-2; TRBD1 matches 9 bases. With V trimmed by 5 bases and J by 5 bases, 12 bases remained unmatched. The CDR3 consists of 16 residues. Germline CDR1 SNHLY, CDR2 FYNNEI. CDR3 loop: CASSTTDRGPLYGYTF. Here the CDR3 DNA reads TGTGCCAGCAGTACCACGGACAGGGGACCCTTATATGGCTACACCTTC.

Concerning this clonotype itself: One junction end does not reproduce the germline sequence, and a read error may be involved. This chain joins TRBV6-2 or TRBV6-3 and TRBJ2-7, with D possibly called TRBD1 or TRBD2 (6 bases each). Germline V gives CDR1 MNHEY, CDR2 SVGEGT. This CDR3 spans 15 amino acids. CDR3 amino acids: CANSSPPGGSYEQYF. DNA of the CDR3: TGTGCCAACAGTTCTCCCCCCGGGGGCTCCTACGAGCAGTACTTT.

In its sample, this clonotype was seen once. The rearrangement uses TRBV20-1 and TRBJ2-1; the match to TRBD2 covers 8 bases. With 3 bases clipped from V and 7 bases from J, the junction kept 5 bases outside the gene matches. The CDR3 is 13 amino acids. The germline V gene has CDR1 DFQATT and CDR2 SNEGSKA (reference sequence). CDR3 residues: CSASGGAENEQFF. The CDR3, as DNA: TGCAGTGCTAGCGGGGGGGCGGAAAATGAGCAGTTCTTC.

V gene TRBV19 combines with J gene TRBJ2-1; 8 bases agree with TRBD2. Germline-derived CDR1 and CDR2 are LNHDA and SQIVND (reference sequence). J gave up 7 bases and V 2 bases, and 7 bases lay outside the gene matches. This CDR3 contains 15 residues. Here the CDR3 reads CASSIITSGGNEQFF. The CDR3, as DNA: TGTGCCAGTAGTATAATTACTAGCGGAGGGAATGAGCAGTTCTTC.

The V and J genes are TRBV2 and TRBJ2-7; 8 bases are shared with TRBD2. Unmatched junction bases numbered 10, after V lost 6 bases and J lost 6 bases. Germline V CDR1 and CDR2: SNHLY, FYNNEI. This CDR3 is built from 14 residues. This CDR3 is CASSGHPGGFEQYF. CDR3 DNA: TGTGCCAGCAGCGGACATCCGGGAGGGTTCGAGCAGTACTTC.

This rearrangement joins TRBV6-5 to TRBJ2-7; the D gene could be TRBD1 or TRBD2 (5 bases each). Trimming stripped 1 base from V and 6 bases from J, with 10 bases between. Germline assignment: CDR1 MNHEY and CDR2 SVGAGI. CDR3 length: 13 residues. CDR3 protein: CASSYFSGSEQYF. For the CDR3, the DNA is TGTGCCAGCAGTTACTTCTCAGGGAGCGAGCAGTACTTC.

The V call is TRBV19, the J call TRBJ1-1; D remains unclear. Germline CDR1 and CDR2: LNHDA and SQIVND (reference sequence). Trimming left V 1 base short and J 3 bases short, with 12 bases between. This CDR3 has 15 amino acids. The CDR3 sequence is CASSIGGGWDTEAFF. CDR3 in DNA: TGTGCCAGTAGTATAGGAGGAGGGTGGGACACTGAAGCTTTCTTT.

This clonotype was picked up a small number of times. A much larger clonotype is one base distant, so this may be a read error. This chain joins TRBV6-2 or TRBV6-3 and TRBJ2-7, with D perhaps matching TRBD2 (5 bases). The V end lost 8 bases, the J end lost 6 bases, and 14 bases lay between the germline ends. The CDR3 is 12 residues long. CDR1 and CDR2 (germline): MNHEY, SVGEGT. The DNA for the CDR3 is TGTGCCAGCTCAGAGGACTTCAGCGAGCAGTACTTC. Translation: CASSEDFSEQYF.

This clonotype was detected once. The chain combines TRBV11-2 with TRBJ1-5, with TRBD1 identical over 8 bases. Germline CDR1 is SGHAT and CDR2 is FQNNGV. V shed 1 base and J 1 base; nucleotides not matched to a gene: 6. This CDR3 has 17 amino acids. The CDR3, as DNA: TGTGCCAGCAGCTTAGGGGCAGGGGGCATCAGCAATCAGCCCCAGCATTTT. Residues: CASSLGAGGISNQPQHF.

This clonotype was seen at least ten times. The chain uses TRBV10-2 and TRBJ1-2; D might be TRBD1 (5 bases). CDR3 length: 14 amino acids. The germline gives CDR1 WSHSY, CDR2 SAAADI. V was trimmed by 1 base and J by 7 bases, leaving 13 bases between them. Here the CDR3 reads CASSEWEGPGGYTF. Written as DNA, the CDR3 is TGCGCCAGCAGTGAGTGGGAGGGGCCCGGTGGCTACACCTTC.

This clonotype turned up a few times. DNA for the CDR3: TGTGCCAGCGGAGCGGGTGAAATTTACGAGCAGTTCTTC. Translated: CASGAGEIYEQFF. This chain connects TRBV2 to TRBJ2-1, with D maybe TRBD2 (6 bases). Per germline, CDR1 SNHLY and CDR2 FYNNEI. Trimming stripped 8 bases from V and 10 bases from J, with 18 bases between. CDR3 length equals 13 residues.

This clonotype occurred many times. The gene calls are TRBV18 and TRBJ1-2; 8 bases map to TRBD1. Germline-derived CDR1 and CDR2 are KGHSH and LQKENI. The trim removed 3 bases at V and 6 bases at J, leaving 0 bases unmatched. There are 12 residues in the CDR3. CDR3: CASSPDRDGYTF. In nucleotides, the CDR3 is TGTGCCAGCTCACCGGACAGGGATGGCTACACCTTC.